The rows below give T cell receptor beta chains drawn from one sample of a study of technical replicates of blood from a few donors. Some clones are missing from TCRdb's copy, which holds only in-frame ones; the method was immunoSEQ multiplex PCR. The sample shows tens of thousands of clones, about 91% of them seen only once. The sequenced sample was T cells isolated from PBMCs. These receptors were taken from a human donor in good health. Some clones in this sample may be carry-over from other donors' samples. Both conserved end residues are part of each CDR3. D genes are given only for firm matches. Clone sizes are given selectively: once, few, many, or a class where the clone is expanded.

j_gene: TRBJ1-5
d_gene: TRBD1
abundance: few
v_gene: TRBV4-1
CDR3nt: TGCGCCAGCAGCCAAGATCACAGGGGGGCCAATCAGCCCCAGCATTTT
CDR3aa: CASSQDHRGANQPQHF

j_gene: TRBJ2-1
d_gene: TRBD2
abundance: NA
v_gene: TRBV19
CDR3nt: TGTGCCAGTAGCTGGACTAGCGAGTCCAATGAGCAGTTCTTC
CDR3aa: CASSWTSESNEQFF

j_gene: TRBJ2-2
d_gene: NA
abundance: NA
v_gene: TRBV7-8
CDR3nt: TGTGCCAGCAGCTTAGGCGTCTCCAACACCGGGGAGCTGTTTTTT
CDR3aa: CASSLGVSNTGELFF

j_gene: TRBJ2-1
d_gene: NA
abundance: once
v_gene: TRBV29-1
CDR3nt: TGCAGCGTTAAAAGGAGCTCCTACAATGAGCAGTTCTTC
CDR3aa: CSVKRSSYNEQFF

j_gene: TRBJ2-1
d_gene: NA
abundance: NA
v_gene: TRBV7-2
CDR3nt: TGTGCCAGCAGCTTAGGGGCCATAGTCACTTCCTTTTACAATGAGCAGTTCTTC
CDR3aa: CASSLGAIVTSFYNEQFF

j_gene: TRBJ1-5
d_gene: NA
abundance: NA
v_gene: TRBV19
CDR3nt: TGTGCCAGTCGCCATGACGGACAGCGGAGTCAGCCCCAGCATTTT
CDR3aa: CASRHDGQRSQPQHF

j_gene: TRBJ2-3
d_gene: NA
abundance: NA
v_gene: TRBV2
CDR3nt: TGTGCCAGCAACGGCGGGGGCACAGATACGCAGTATTTT
CDR3aa: CASNGGGTDTQYF

j_gene: TRBJ1-2
d_gene: NA
abundance: NA
v_gene: TRBV9
CDR3nt: TGTGCCAGCAGCGTAGGTAATGGCTACACCTTC
CDR3aa: CASSVGNGYTF

j_gene: TRBJ2-7
d_gene: TRBD1
abundance: once
v_gene: TRBV14
CDR3nt: TGTGCCAGCAGCCAGCCGGGACAGGGGGACTACGAGCAGTACTTC
CDR3aa: CASSQPGQGDYEQYF

j_gene: TRBJ1-2
d_gene: NA
abundance: NA
v_gene: TRBV5-1
CDR3nt: TGCGCCAGCAGCTCGGACGGGGGTGGGGGCTACACCTTC
CDR3aa: CASSSDGGGGYTF

j_gene: TRBJ2-2
d_gene: TRBD2
abundance: NA
v_gene: TRBV7-2
CDR3nt: TGTGCCAGCACCCAGACCCCCGGGAGGGCCGGCGGGGAGCTGTTTTTT
CDR3aa: CASTQTPGRAGGELFF

j_gene: TRBJ1-3
d_gene: NA
abundance: NA
v_gene: TRBV6-5
CDR3nt: TGTGCCAGCAGTTTCGGGAACACCATATATTTT
CDR3aa: CASSFGNTIYF

j_gene: TRBJ1-5
d_gene: NA
abundance: NA
v_gene: TRBV2
CDR3nt: TGTGCCAGCAGTGATTACCGAAAGTGGGGGGTAGGCAATCAGCCCCAGCATTTT
CDR3aa: CASSDYRKWGVGNQPQHF

j_gene: TRBJ2-1
d_gene: TRBD1
abundance: NA
v_gene: TRBV11-3
CDR3nt: TGTGCCAGCAGCGTTCGACAGGGGTACAATGAGCAGTTCTTC
CDR3aa: CASSVRQGYNEQFF

j_gene: TRBJ1-2
d_gene: NA
abundance: NA
v_gene: TRBV6-5
CDR3nt: TGTGCCAGCAGGCCCGACGGGGGGCAAGTCTATGGCTACACCTTC
CDR3aa: CASRPDGGQVYGYTF

j_gene: TRBJ2-2
d_gene: TRBD2
abundance: NA
v_gene: TRBV7-9
CDR3nt: TGTGCCAGCAGTTCTAGCGGGAGGGGGAGCACCGGGGAGCTGTTTTTT
CDR3aa: CASSSSGRGSTGELFF

j_gene: TRBJ2-7
d_gene: TRBD2
abundance: NA
v_gene: TRBV7-6
CDR3nt: TGTGCCAGCAGCCCTCGACTAGCGGAGACCTACGAGCAGTACTTC
CDR3aa: CASSPRLAETYEQYF

j_gene: TRBJ2-1
d_gene: TRBD2
abundance: NA
v_gene: TRBV19
CDR3nt: TGTGCCAGTGGGCCAACTAGCGGGAACTCCTACAATGAGCAGTTCTTC
CDR3aa: CASGPTSGNSYNEQFF

j_gene: TRBJ2-7
d_gene: TRBD2
abundance: NA
v_gene: TRBV19
CDR3nt: TGTGCCAGTAGTACGGGACTAGCCGTGTGGGAGCAGTACTTC
CDR3aa: CASSTGLAVWEQYF

j_gene: TRBJ2-7
d_gene: TRBD2
abundance: NA
v_gene: TRBV5-4
CDR3nt: TGTGCCAGCAGCCCGGTGGGCGCGGGAGGCATCTACGAGCAGTACTTC
CDR3aa: CASSPVGAGGIYEQYF

j_gene: TRBJ2-7
d_gene: TRBD1
abundance: NA
v_gene: TRBV5-6
CDR3nt: TGTGCCAGCAGCTTGCCGGGACAGGGATGGAGGGAGCAGTACTTC
CDR3aa: CASSLPGQGWREQYF

j_gene: TRBJ1-2
d_gene: NA
abundance: NA
v_gene: TRBV5-1
CDR3nt: TGCGCCAGCAGCTTGTATTTGGGGGCCGGGAACTATGGCTACACCTTC
CDR3aa: CASSLYLGAGNYGYTF

j_gene: TRBJ2-1
d_gene: TRBD1
abundance: NA
v_gene: TRBV6-4
CDR3nt: TGTGCCAGCAGTGCGAAGTTGCAGGGGGCGGATGAGCAGTTCTTC
CDR3aa: CASSAKLQGADEQFF

j_gene: TRBJ2-2
d_gene: NA
abundance: NA
v_gene: TRBV9
CDR3nt: TGTGCCAGCAGCGTAGCACTAGTCACCGGGGAGCTGTTTTTT
CDR3aa: CASSVALVTGELFF

j_gene: TRBJ1-2
d_gene: NA
abundance: NA
v_gene: TRBV27
CDR3nt: TGTGCCAGCAGTTTATCGGGGGCAGGTGATGGCTACACCTTC
CDR3aa: CASSLSGAGDGYTF

j_gene: TRBJ2-3
d_gene: TRBD2
abundance: NA
v_gene: TRBV5-1
CDR3nt: TGCGCCAGCAGCTTGGAGGGGACTACCACAGATACGCAGTATTTT
CDR3aa: CASSLEGTTTDTQYF

j_gene: TRBJ2-5
d_gene: NA
abundance: NA
v_gene: TRBV30
CDR3nt: TGTGCCTGGAGTGTACTAGGTGGGCAAGAGACCCAGTACTTC
CDR3aa: CAWSVLGGQETQYF

j_gene: TRBJ2-5
d_gene: NA
abundance: NA
v_gene: TRBV6-5
CDR3nt: TGTGCCAGCAGACCAGCCGGACAGAGTCAAGAGACCCAGTACTTC
CDR3aa: CASRPAGQSQETQYF

j_gene: TRBJ1-2
d_gene: TRBD1
abundance: NA
v_gene: TRBV6-5
CDR3nt: TGTGCCAGCAGTTACTCGGGACAGGGCATGGGCGGCTACACCTTC
CDR3aa: CASSYSGQGMGGYTF

j_gene: TRBJ2-7
d_gene: NA
abundance: NA
v_gene: TRBV10-3
CDR3nt: TGTGCCATCGGCTCTACAGGGAAATCCTACGAGCAGTACTTC
CDR3aa: CAIGSTGKSYEQYF

j_gene: TRBJ2-5
d_gene: TRBD2
abundance: NA
v_gene: TRBV14
CDR3nt: TGTGCCAGCAGCCAAGGGAAAGAGCGGGAGGGCCGTTGGGAGACCCAGTACTTC
CDR3aa: CASSQGKEREGRWETQYF

j_gene: TRBJ2-2
d_gene: NA
abundance: NA
v_gene: TRBV7-8
CDR3nt: TGTGCCAGCAGGCAATTTGAAGAGGCCGGGGAGCTGTTTTTT
CDR3aa: CASRQFEEAGELFF

j_gene: TRBJ2-7
d_gene: NA
abundance: NA
v_gene: TRBV28
CDR3nt: TGTGCCAGCAGTCTACAGGGTTCCCCCTACGAGCAGTACTTC
CDR3aa: CASSLQGSPYEQYF